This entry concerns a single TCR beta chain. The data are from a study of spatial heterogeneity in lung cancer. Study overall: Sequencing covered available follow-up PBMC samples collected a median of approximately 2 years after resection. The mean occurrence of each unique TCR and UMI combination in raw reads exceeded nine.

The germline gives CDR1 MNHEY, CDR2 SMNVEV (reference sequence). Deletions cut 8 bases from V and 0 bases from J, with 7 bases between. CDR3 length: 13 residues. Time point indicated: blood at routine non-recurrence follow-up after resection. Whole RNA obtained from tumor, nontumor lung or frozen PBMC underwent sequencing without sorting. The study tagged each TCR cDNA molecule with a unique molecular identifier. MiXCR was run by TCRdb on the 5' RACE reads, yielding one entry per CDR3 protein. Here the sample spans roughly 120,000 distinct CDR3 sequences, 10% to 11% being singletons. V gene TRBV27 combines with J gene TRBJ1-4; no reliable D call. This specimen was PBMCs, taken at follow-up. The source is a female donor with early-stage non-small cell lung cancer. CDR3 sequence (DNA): TGTGCCAGCGGGCTTCCAACTAATGAAAAACTGTTTTTT. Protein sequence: CASGLPTNEKLFF. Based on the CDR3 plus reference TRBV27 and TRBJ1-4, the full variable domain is EAQVTQNPRYLITVTGKKLTVTCSQNMNHEYMSWYRQDPGLGLRQIYYSMNVEVTDKGDVPEGYKVSRKEKRNFPLILESPSPNQTSLYFCASGLPTNEKLFFGSGTQLSVL.